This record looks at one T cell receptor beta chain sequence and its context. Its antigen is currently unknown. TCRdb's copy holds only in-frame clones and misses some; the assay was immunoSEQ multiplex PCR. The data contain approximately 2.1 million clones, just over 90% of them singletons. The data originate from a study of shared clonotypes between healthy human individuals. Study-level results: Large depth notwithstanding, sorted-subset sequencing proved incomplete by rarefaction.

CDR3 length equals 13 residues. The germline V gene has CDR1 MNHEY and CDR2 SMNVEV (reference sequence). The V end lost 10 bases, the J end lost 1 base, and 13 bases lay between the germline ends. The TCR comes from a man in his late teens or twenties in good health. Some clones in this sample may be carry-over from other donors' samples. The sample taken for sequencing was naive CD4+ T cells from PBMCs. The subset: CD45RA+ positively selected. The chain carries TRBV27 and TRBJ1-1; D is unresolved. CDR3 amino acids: CATSIKGNTEAFF. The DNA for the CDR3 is TGTGCCACCTCCATTAAGGGGAACACTGAAGCTTTCTTT.